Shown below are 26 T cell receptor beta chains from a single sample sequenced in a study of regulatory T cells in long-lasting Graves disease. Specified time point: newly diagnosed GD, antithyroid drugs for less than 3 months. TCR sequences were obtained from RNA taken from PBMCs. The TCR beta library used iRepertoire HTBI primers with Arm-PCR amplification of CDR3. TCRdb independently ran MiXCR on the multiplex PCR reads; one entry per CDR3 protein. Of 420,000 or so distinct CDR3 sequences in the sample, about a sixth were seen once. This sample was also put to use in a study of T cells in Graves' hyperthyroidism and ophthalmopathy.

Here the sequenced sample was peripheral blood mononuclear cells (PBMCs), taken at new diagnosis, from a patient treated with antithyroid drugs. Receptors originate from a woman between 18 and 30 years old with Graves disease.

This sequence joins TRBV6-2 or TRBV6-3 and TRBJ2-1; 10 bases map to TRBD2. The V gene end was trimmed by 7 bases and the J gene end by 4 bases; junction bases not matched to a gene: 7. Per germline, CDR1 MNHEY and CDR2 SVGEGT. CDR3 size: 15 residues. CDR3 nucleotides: TGTGCCAGCAATATCCTAGCGGGAGAGTACAATGAGCAGTTCTTC. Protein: CASNILAGEYNEQFF.

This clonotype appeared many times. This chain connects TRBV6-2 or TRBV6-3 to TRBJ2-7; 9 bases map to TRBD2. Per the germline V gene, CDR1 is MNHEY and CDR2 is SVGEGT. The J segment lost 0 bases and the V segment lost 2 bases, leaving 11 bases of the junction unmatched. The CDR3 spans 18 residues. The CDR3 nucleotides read TGTGCCAGCAGTTACGCTAGCGGGACGCCCTCATTCTCCTACGAGCAGTACTTC. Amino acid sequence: CASSYASGTPSFSYEQYF.

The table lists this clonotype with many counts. The CDR3 coding sequence is TGTGCCAGCATTCTACAGGGTATAGATACGCAGTATTTT. As protein: CASILQGIDTQYF. This chain links TRBV2 with TRBJ2-3; perhaps TRBD1 as D (6 bases). The V gene's germline CDR1 is SNHLY and CDR2 FYNNEI. This CDR3 spans 13 amino acids. V was clipped by 7 bases and J by 5 bases, with 13 bases between them.

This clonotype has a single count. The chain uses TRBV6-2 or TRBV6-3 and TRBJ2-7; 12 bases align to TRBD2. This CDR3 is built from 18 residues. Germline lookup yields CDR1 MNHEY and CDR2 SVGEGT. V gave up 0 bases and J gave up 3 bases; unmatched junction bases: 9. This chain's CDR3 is CASSYSASGRANLYEQYF. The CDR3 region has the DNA TGTGCCAGCAGTTACTCGGCTAGCGGGAGGGCCAATCTCTACGAGCAGTACTTC.

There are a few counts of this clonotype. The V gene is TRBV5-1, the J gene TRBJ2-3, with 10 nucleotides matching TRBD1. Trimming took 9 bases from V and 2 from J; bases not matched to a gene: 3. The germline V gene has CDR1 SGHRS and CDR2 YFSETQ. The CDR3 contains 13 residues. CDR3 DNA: TGCGCCACCCGACAGGGGGCCACAGATACGCAGTATTTT. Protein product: CATRQGATDTQYF.

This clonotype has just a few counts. The CDR3: CASSLGFRGSSYEQYF. For the CDR3, the DNA is TGTGCCAGCAGCTTAGGTTTCAGGGGGAGCTCCTACGAGCAGTACTTC. J is TRBJ2-7 and V is TRBV11-2; 7 nucleotides agree with TRBD1. The CDR3 runs 16 residues. Trimming took 1 base from V and 0 from J; bases not matched to a gene: 6. Germline V lookup: CDR1 SGHAT, CDR2 FQNNGV.

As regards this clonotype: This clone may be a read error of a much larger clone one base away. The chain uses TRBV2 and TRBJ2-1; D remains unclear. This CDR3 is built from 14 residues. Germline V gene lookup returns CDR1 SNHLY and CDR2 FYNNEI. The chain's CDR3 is CASKAVSSHNEQFF. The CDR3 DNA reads TGTGCCAGCAAAGCAGTGAGCTCCCACAATGAGCAGTTCTTC.

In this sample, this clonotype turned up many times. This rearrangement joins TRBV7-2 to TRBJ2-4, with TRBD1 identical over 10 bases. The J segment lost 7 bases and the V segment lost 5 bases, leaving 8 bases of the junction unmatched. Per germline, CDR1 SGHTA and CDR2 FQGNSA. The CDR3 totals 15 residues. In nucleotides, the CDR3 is TGTGCCAGCAGCCCTCGGAGGACAGGGGGTAACATTCAGTACTTC. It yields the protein CASSPRRTGGNIQYF. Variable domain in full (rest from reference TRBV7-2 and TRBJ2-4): GAGVSQSPSNKVTEKGKDVELRCDPISGHTALYWYRQSLGQGLEFLIYFQGNSAPDKSGLPSDRFSAERTGGSVSTLTIQRTQQEDSAVYLCASSPRRTGGNIQYFGAGTRLSVL.

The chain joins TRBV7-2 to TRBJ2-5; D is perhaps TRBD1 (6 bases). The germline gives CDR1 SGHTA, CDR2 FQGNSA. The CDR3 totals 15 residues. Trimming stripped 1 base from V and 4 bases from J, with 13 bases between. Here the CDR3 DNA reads TGTGCCAGCAGCTTAGGGCCAGGGGATCTAGAGACCCAGTACTTC. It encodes CASSLGPGDLETQYF.

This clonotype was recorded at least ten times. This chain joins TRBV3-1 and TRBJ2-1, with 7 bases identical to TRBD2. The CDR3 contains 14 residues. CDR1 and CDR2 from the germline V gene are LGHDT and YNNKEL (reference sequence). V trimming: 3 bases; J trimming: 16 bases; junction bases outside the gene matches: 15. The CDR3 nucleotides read TGTGCCAGCAGCCAGGGGGGGAGGGAAAGAGATCTATTCTTC. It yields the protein CASSQGGRERDLFF.

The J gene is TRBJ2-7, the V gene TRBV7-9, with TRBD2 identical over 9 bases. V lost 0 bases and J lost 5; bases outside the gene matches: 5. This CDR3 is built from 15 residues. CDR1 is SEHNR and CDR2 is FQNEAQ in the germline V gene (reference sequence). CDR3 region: CASSLARGGIDEQYF. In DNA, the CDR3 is TGTGCCAGCAGCTTAGCGCGGGGGGGAATAGACGAGCAGTACTTC.

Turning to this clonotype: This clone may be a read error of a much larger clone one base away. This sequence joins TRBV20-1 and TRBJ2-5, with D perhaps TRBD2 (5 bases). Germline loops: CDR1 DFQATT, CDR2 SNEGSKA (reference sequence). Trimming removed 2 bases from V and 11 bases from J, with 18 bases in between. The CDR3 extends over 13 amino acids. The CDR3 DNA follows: TGCAGTGCTAGATTTGTGGGAGCGGATGAGCAGTACTTC. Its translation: CSARFVGADEQYF.

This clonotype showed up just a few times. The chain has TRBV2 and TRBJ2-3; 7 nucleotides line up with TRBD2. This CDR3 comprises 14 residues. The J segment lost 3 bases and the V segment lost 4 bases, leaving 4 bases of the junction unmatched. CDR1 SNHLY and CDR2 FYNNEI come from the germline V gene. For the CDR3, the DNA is TGTGCCAGCAGTGCTGCGGGAGCTACAGATACGCAGTATTTT. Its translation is CASSAAGATDTQYF. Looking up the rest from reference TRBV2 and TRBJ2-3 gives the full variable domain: EPEVTQTPSHQVTQMGQEVILRCVPISNHLYFYWYRQILGQKVEFLVSFYNNEISEKSEIFDDQFSVERPDGSNFTLKIRSTKLEDSAMYFCASSAAGATDTQYFGPGTRLTVL.

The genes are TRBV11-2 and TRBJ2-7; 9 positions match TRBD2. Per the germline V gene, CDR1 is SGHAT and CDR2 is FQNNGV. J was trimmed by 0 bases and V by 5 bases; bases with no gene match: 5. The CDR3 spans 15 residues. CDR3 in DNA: TGTGCCAGCAGCGTAATAGCGGGAGACTCCTACGAGCAGTACTTC. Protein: CASSVIAGDSYEQYF. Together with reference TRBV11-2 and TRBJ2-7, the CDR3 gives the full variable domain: EAGVAQSPRYKIIEKRQSVAFWCNPISGHATLYWYQQILGQGPKLLIQFQNNGVVDDSQLPKDRFSAERLKGVDSTLKIQPAKLEDSAVYLCASSVIAGDSYEQYFGPGTRLTVT.

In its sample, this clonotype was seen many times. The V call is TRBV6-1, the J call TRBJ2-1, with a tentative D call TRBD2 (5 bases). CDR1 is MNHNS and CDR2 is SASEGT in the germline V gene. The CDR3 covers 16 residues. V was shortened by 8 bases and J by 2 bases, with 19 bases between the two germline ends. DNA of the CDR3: TGTGCCAGCTGCCCGAATGTGGGGAGTACCTACAATGAGCAGTTCTTC. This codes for CASCPNVGSTYNEQFF.

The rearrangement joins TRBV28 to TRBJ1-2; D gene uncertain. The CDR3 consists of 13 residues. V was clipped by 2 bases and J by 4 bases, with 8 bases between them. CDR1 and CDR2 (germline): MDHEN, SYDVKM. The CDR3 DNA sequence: TGTGCCAGCAGTTTAACGTCAGCCTATGGCTACACCTTC. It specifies CASSLTSAYGYTF.

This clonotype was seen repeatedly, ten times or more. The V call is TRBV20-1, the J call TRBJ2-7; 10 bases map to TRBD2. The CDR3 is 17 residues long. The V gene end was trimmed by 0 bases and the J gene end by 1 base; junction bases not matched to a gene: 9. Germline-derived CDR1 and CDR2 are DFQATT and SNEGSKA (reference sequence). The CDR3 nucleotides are TGCAGTGCTAGAGATGCCCGTCTAGCGGGAGCTTCCTACGAGCAGTACTTC. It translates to CSARDARLAGASYEQYF.

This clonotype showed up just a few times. The CDR3 DNA is TGTGCCAGCAGTGAAGGGGACACAGATACGCAGTATTTT. Translated: CASSEGDTDTQYF. The gene calls are TRBV6-4 and TRBJ2-3; TRBD1 might be the D (5 bases). V was shortened by 3 bases and J by 2 bases, with 6 bases between the two germline ends. CDR1 MRHNA and CDR2 SNTAGT come from the germline V gene. The CDR3 runs 13 residues.

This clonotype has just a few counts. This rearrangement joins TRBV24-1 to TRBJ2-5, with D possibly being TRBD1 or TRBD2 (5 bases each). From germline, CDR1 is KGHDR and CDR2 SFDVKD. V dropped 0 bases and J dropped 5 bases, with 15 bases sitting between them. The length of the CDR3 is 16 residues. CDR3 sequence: CATSDLASRAAETQYF. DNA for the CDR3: TGTGCCACCAGTGATTTGGCTAGCAGGGCTGCGGAGACCCAGTACTTC.

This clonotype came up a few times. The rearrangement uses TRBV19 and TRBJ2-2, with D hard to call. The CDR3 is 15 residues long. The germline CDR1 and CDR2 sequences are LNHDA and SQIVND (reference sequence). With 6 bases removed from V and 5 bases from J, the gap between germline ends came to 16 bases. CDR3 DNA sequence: TGTGCCAGTAGCCCCCTAGGCTCATTTACCGGGGAGCTGTTTTTT. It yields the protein CASSPLGSFTGELFF. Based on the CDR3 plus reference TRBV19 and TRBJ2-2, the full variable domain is DGGITQSPKYLFRKEGQNVTLSCEQNLNHDAMYWYRQDPGQGLRLIYYSQIVNDFQKGDIAEGYSVSREKKESFPLTVTSAQKNPTAFYLCASSPLGSFTGELFFGEGSRLTVL.

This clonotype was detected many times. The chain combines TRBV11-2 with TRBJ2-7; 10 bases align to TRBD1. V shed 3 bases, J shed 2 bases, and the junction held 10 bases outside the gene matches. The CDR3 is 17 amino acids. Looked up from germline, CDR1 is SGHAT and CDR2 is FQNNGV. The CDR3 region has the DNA TGTGCCAGCAGCTTTATTCCGGGGACAGGGGACACCTACGAGCAGTACTTC. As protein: CASSFIPGTGDTYEQYF.

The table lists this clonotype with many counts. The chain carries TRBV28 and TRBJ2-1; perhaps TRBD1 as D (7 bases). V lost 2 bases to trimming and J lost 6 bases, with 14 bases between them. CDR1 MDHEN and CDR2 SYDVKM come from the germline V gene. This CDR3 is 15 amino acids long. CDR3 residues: CASSLRGLASNEQFF. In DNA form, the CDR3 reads TGTGCCAGCAGTTTAAGGGGGCTAGCGAGCAATGAGCAGTTCTTC.

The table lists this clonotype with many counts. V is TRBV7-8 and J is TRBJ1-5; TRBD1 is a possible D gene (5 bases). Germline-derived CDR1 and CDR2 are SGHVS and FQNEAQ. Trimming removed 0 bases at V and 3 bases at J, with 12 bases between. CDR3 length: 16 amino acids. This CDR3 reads CASSLASAGNNQPQHF. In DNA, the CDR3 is TGTGCCAGCAGCTTAGCGTCGGCAGGGAACAATCAGCCCCAGCATTTT.

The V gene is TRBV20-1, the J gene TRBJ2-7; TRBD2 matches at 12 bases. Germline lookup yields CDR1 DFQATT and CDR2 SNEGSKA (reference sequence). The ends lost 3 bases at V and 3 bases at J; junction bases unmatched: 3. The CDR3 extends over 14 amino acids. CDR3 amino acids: CSASGTSGFYEQYF. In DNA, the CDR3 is TGCAGTGCTAGCGGGACTAGCGGGTTCTACGAGCAGTACTTC.

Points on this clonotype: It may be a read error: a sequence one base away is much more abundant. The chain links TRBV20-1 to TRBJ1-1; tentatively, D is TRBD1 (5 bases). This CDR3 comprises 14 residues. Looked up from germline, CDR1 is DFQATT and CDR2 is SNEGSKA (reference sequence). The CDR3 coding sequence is TGCAGTGCCGACCCGGACCATTTCGGGGCTGAAGCTTCCTTT. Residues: CSADPDHFGAEASF.

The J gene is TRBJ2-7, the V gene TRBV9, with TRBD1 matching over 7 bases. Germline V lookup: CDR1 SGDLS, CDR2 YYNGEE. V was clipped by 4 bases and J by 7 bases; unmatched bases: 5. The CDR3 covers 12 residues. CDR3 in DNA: TGTGCCAGCAGCCCAACAGGGGAAGAGCAGTACTTC. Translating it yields CASSPTGEEQYF. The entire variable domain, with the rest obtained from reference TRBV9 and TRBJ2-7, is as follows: DSGVTQTPKHLITATGQRVTLRCSPRSGDLSVYWYQQSLDQGLQFLIQYYNGEERAKGNILERFSAQQFPDLHSELNLSSLELGDSALYFCASSPTGEEQYFGPGTRLTVT.